These 28 T cell receptor beta chains share one sample of origin, sequenced in a study of molecular identifiers for immune sequencing clone quantification. TCRdb reprocessed the PCR reads via MiXCR and lists one record per CDR3 protein. Among 40,000 to 45,000 distinct CDR3 sequences listed, around 21% were seen once. Source material: naive CD8+ T cells from blood, with Jurkat cell RNA spiked in. Subset here: FACS-sorted CD8+CD4-CCR7+CD45RA+ naive T cells. The receptor set was obtained from a human donor in good health. Some libraries in this study had Jurkat cell RNA spiked in.

This clonotype was detected ten times or more. The chain links TRBV19 to TRBJ1-6; the match to TRBD1 covers 7 bases. CDR1 is LNHDA and CDR2 is SQIVND in the germline V gene (reference sequence). The J segment lost 5 bases and the V segment lost 11 bases, leaving 9 bases of the junction unmatched. The CDR3 extends over 14 amino acids. CDR3: CASNPGTDNSPLHF. DNA for the CDR3: TGTGCCTCAAATCCCGGGACAGATAATTCACCCCTCCACTTT.

This clonotype was recorded at least ten times. The chain is built from TRBV20-1 and TRBJ2-5, with 7 bases fitting TRBD2. J was trimmed by 2 bases and V by 6 bases; bases with no gene match: 9. The CDR3 length is 14 residues. CDR1 DFQATT and CDR2 SNEGSKA come from the germline V gene (reference sequence). The CDR3 nucleotides read TGCAGTGCCGATACTAGCGAAACACAAGAGACCCAGTACTTC. Encoded protein: CSADTSETQETQYF.

As to this clonotype: A single base separates this from a much larger clone, so it may be a read error. The genes are TRBV20-1 and TRBJ2-7; 8 positions match TRBD2. Germline V CDR1 and CDR2: DFQATT, SNEGSKA (reference sequence). The CDR3 length is 16 residues. The CDR3, as DNA: TGCAGTGTTAGAGCCCCGGGAAGCGGGGGCTCCTACGAGCAGTACTTC. Residues: CSVRAPGSGGSYEQYF.

V is TRBV29-1 and J is TRBJ2-5; 10 bases fit TRBD2. The CDR3 is made up of 13 amino acids. Germline V gives CDR1 SQVTM, CDR2 ANQGSEA. V was clipped by 4 bases and J by 2 bases; unmatched bases: 1. This CDR3 is CSVGAGGQETQYF. DNA of the CDR3: TGCAGCGTTGGAGCGGGGGGGCAAGAGACCCAGTACTTC.

This clonotype came up many times. The chain combines TRBV7-9 with TRBJ2-7; TRBD2 is a possible D gene (5 bases). Germline V CDR1 and CDR2: SEHNR, FQNEAQ (reference sequence). V was shortened by 5 bases and J by 0 bases, with 11 bases between the two germline ends. The CDR3 contains 14 residues. CDR3 in DNA: TGTGCCAGCAGCCCCGGAGGAGGCTCCTACGAGCAGTACTTC. Translation: CASSPGGGSYEQYF.

The chain joins TRBV20-1 to TRBJ2-3; D not resolved. Germline lookup yields CDR1 DFQATT and CDR2 SNEGSKA (reference sequence). Trimming cost V 3 bases and J 0 bases, with 10 bases left between them. This CDR3 is 14 amino acids long. As DNA, the CDR3 is TGCAGTGCTAGTACGAGCGCTAGCACAGATACGCAGTATTTT. Translating it yields CSASTSASTDTQYF.

In nucleotides, the CDR3 is TGTGCCAGCAGCGGGCCAGGGTGGAACACTGAAGCTTTCTTT. It translates to CASSGPGWNTEAFF. V gene TRBV11-2 combines with J gene TRBJ1-1; D is possibly TRBD1 (5 bases). Trimming took off 5 bases at V and 1 base at J, with 11 bases between the two ends. Per germline, CDR1 SGHAT and CDR2 FQNNGV. This CDR3 comprises 14 residues.

This clonotype was counted at least ten times. The chain couples TRBV7-9 to TRBJ2-5, with D unresolved. V was pared by 5 bases and J by 4 bases, with 17 bases between. The CDR3 totals 15 residues. Germline CDR1 and CDR2: SEHNR and FQNEAQ (reference sequence). The CDR3 DNA follows: TGTGCCAGCAGCGATCGTTCCGGGCCTCGAGAGACCCAGTACTTC. It translates to CASSDRSGPRETQYF.

Comment on this clonotype: A much more abundant neighbour one base away suggests this may be a read error. The rearrangement uses TRBV5-4 and TRBJ2-7; weak D call: TRBD2 (6 bases). Germline CDR1 reads SGHNT; CDR2 reads YYREEE (reference sequence). CDR3 length equals 14 residues. This CDR3 is CASGFSGSEDEQYF. In nucleotides, the CDR3 is TGTGCCAGCGGCTTCTCCGGGAGTGAGGACGAGCAGTACTTC.

This clonotype was counted at least ten times. The chain combines TRBV24-1 with TRBJ1-5, with unresolved D. The CDR3 has 13 amino acids. The V gene's germline CDR1 is KGHDR and CDR2 SFDVKD. Between the trimmed V and J ends, which lost 3 bases and 7 bases, there was a span of 9 bases. CDR3 DNA sequence: TGTGCCACCAGTGATACCCGTGAACAGCCCCAGCATTTT. This gives the protein CATSDTREQPQHF.

This clonotype has only a few counts. The CDR3: CASSTLAASYNEQFF. CDR3 DNA sequence: TGTGCCAGCAGCACACTAGCGGCCTCCTACAATGAGCAGTTCTTC. V usage is TRBV6-2 or TRBV6-3 and J usage is TRBJ2-1, with 8 nucleotides matching TRBD2. The CDR3 extends over 15 amino acids. The V and J ends lost 6 bases and 0 bases, in that order; junction bases with no gene match: 4. CDR1 and CDR2 (germline): MNHEY, SVGEGT.

This clonotype has ten or more counts. The genes are TRBV20-1 and TRBJ1-5; D perhaps matches TRBD1 (6 bases). The V gene's germline CDR1 is DFQATT and CDR2 SNEGSKA (reference sequence). V was cut by 4 bases and J by 4 bases, with 17 bases left in between. The CDR3 is 15 amino acids. The CDR3 bases are TGCAGTGCTACATTACAGGGATTTGGTAATCAGCCCCAGCATTTT. Translation gives CSATLQGFGNQPQHF.

As to this clonotype: This may come from a read error, since a much larger clone is one base off. This likely comes from a read error, as the CDR3 has no conserved phenylalanine or tryptophan at its end. The chain has TRBV30 and TRBJ1-1; D unclear. The V gene lost 2 bases and the J gene lost 8 bases, with 9 bases spanning the gap. CDR1 is GTSNPN, CDR2 SVGIG, per germline (reference sequence). The CDR3 length is 11 residues. CDR3 loop: CAWSIGFEAFL. The CDR3 coding sequence is TGTGCCTGGAGTATCGGATTCGAAGCTTTCCTT.

This clonotype was seen ten or more times. Written as DNA, the CDR3 is TGTGCCAGCAGGACTCCGGGGGAGCAGTACTTC. Encoded protein: CASRTPGEQYF. V and J are TRBV6-2 or TRBV6-3 and TRBJ2-7, with D possibly matching TRBD2 (5 bases). The CDR3 has 11 amino acids. Germline V gene lookup returns CDR1 MNHEY and CDR2 SVGEGT. V was clipped by 6 bases and J by 7 bases, with 10 bases between them.

This clonotype came up many times. The chain recombines TRBV29-1 with TRBJ1-1; no definite D call. Per the germline V gene, CDR1 is SQVTM and CDR2 is ANQGSEA. Trimming took off 4 bases at V and 4 bases at J, with 10 bases between the two ends. The CDR3 runs to 12 residues. The CDR3 DNA reads as TGCAGCGTTGTAGCCCCAGGCACTGAAGCTTTCTTT. Encoded protein: CSVVAPGTEAFF.

The chain joins TRBV5-1 to TRBJ1-5; the D gene is possibly TRBD1 (5 bases). V lost 4 bases and J 0 bases, leaving 32 bases between the germline ends. Germline lookup yields CDR1 SGHRS and CDR2 YFSETQ. This CDR3 spans 22 amino acids. CDR3 nucleotides: TGCGCCAGCAGCCCCACCGGGACCGTTCCACCCGGACTACCCCATAGCAATCAGCCCCAGCATTTT. Amino acids: CASSPTGTVPPGLPHSNQPQHF.

This clonotype was observed many times. V usage is TRBV30 and J usage is TRBJ2-1, with 7 bases lining up with TRBD2. V was pared by 4 bases and J by 3 bases, with 6 bases of the junction left unmatched. Germline-derived CDR1 and CDR2 are GTSNPN and SVGIG (reference sequence). This CDR3 is 14 amino acids long. CDR3 coding DNA: TGTGCCTGGAACACCGGGACTAACTACAATGAGCAGTTCTTC. The encoded protein is CAWNTGTNYNEQFF. Using reference TRBV30 and TRBJ2-1 for the parts outside the CDR3, the full variable domain is SQTIHQWPATLVQPVGSPLSLECTVEGTSNPNLYWYRQAAGRGLQLLFYSVGIGQISSEVPQNLSASRPQDRQFILSSKKLLLSDSGFYLCAWNTGTNYNEQFFGPGTRLTVL.

Many counts were recorded for this clonotype. This chain uses TRBV6-5 with TRBJ1-1; no clear D gene. V lost 3 bases, J lost 1 base, and 9 bases lay in between. Germline V CDR1 and CDR2: MNHEY, SVGAGI. The length of the CDR3 is 14 residues. CDR3: CASSYNSRNTEAFF. The CDR3 region has the DNA TGTGCCAGCAGTTATAACTCCAGGAACACTGAAGCTTTCTTT.

The gene calls are TRBV27 and TRBJ2-7, with D perhaps assigned TRBD1 or TRBD2 (5 bases each). The CDR3 has 15 amino acids. Germline loops: CDR1 MNHEY, CDR2 SMNVEV (reference sequence). V was clipped by 0 bases and J by 3 bases, with 12 bases between them. CDR3 sequence reads: CASSLSGTEYYEQYF. In DNA form, the CDR3 reads TGTGCCAGCAGTTTATCCGGGACGGAATACTACGAGCAGTACTTC.

Ten or more counts support this clonotype. This chain uses TRBV9 with TRBJ2-3; D not certain. The germline CDR1 and CDR2 sequences are SGDLS and YYNGEE. Trimming stripped 0 bases from V and 5 bases from J, with 13 bases between. This CDR3 contains 15 residues. As DNA, the CDR3 is TGTGCCAGCAGCGTAGAATACGGGCTACTAGATACGCAGTATTTT. It codes for CASSVEYGLLDTQYF.

This clonotype has a count of ten or more. This chain uses TRBV13 with TRBJ2-5, with 9 bases identical to TRBD1. This CDR3 is 15 amino acids long. Germline V gene data show CDR1 as PRHDT and CDR2 as FYEKMQ (reference sequence). The ends lost 5 bases at V and 6 bases at J; junction bases unmatched: 10. CDR3 region: CASSPSLGTGKTQYF. For the CDR3, the DNA is TGTGCCAGCAGCCCCTCGCTCGGGACAGGGAAGACCCAGTACTTC.

This clonotype was observed at least ten times. V usage is TRBV6-1 and J usage is TRBJ2-7, with 11 nucleotides matching TRBD2. The CDR3 loop spans 18 amino acids. Trimming at V came to 0 bases and at J to 3 bases, leaving 10 bases not matched to a gene. The V gene's germline CDR1 is MNHNS and CDR2 SASEGT. This chain's CDR3 is CASSEALRLAGGFYEQYF. Written as DNA, the CDR3 is TGTGCCAGCAGTGAAGCGCTCCGGTTAGCGGGAGGGTTCTACGAGCAGTACTTC.

The J gene is TRBJ1-2, the V gene TRBV12-5, with no clear D. Germline CDR1 is LGHNT and CDR2 is FRNRAP. The ends were cut back, 9 bases at V and 4 bases at J, with 24 bases in the middle. This CDR3 is built from 16 residues. The DNA of the CDR3 is TGTGCTAGCAGTTTGGTATCTCGACTTAACCTCTATGGCTACACCTTC. Translated: CASSLVSRLNLYGYTF.

This clonotype was found many times. The chain joins TRBV11-2 to TRBJ2-5, with 10 bases lining up with TRBD2. Germline V CDR1 and CDR2: SGHAT, FQNNGV. This CDR3 region has 19 residues. V gave up 0 bases and J gave up 7 bases; unmatched junction bases: 17. CDR3 loop: CASSLDVGLAGEPGWTQYF. The DNA for the CDR3 is TGTGCCAGCAGCTTAGACGTCGGTCTAGCGGGGGAGCCTGGTTGGACCCAGTACTTC.

This clonotype has a count of ten or more. The CDR3 DNA sequence: TGTGCCAGCAGTGATGGGACTAGCCTATACCAAGAGACCCAGTACTTC. Translation gives CASSDGTSLYQETQYF. This chain links TRBV2 with TRBJ2-5; 9 bases are a match to TRBD2. Per the germline V gene, CDR1 is SNHLY and CDR2 is FYNNEI. V shed 3 bases, J shed 0 bases, and the junction held 5 bases outside the gene matches. CDR3 size: 16 residues.

The sample holds many counts of this clonotype. The chain uses TRBV19 and TRBJ2-2, with 8 bases matching TRBD2. The CDR3 covers 15 residues. The germline V gene encodes CDR1 LNHDA and CDR2 SQIVND (reference sequence). After removal of 7 bases from V and 3 bases from J, the junction contained 7 bases not matched to a gene. CDR3 amino acids: CASTWAGGYTGELFF. The CDR3 DNA is TGTGCCAGTACCTGGGCGGGGGGATACACCGGGGAGCTGTTTTTT.

Remarks on this clonotype: Possible read error: a much larger clone is one base away. The genes are TRBV6-1 and TRBJ2-3, with D perhaps matching TRBD2 (6 bases). The CDR3 is 13 amino acids. The germline V gene encodes CDR1 MNHNS and CDR2 SASEGT. The chain's CDR3 is CRVSRGSTDTQYF. CDR3 coding DNA: TGCCGCGTCAGTCGGGGGAGCACAGATACGCAGTATTTT.

This clonotype was counted at least ten times. The genes are TRBV4-1 and TRBJ2-5, with 15 bases matching TRBD2. Germline CDR1 reads MGHRA; CDR2 reads YSYEKL. This CDR3 contains 16 residues. With 4 bases clipped from V and 2 bases from J, the junction kept 2 bases outside the gene matches. The CDR3 DNA reads as TGCGCCAGCAGCCCCGGACTAGCGGGGGGGCAAGAGACCCAGTACTTC. Amino acids: CASSPGLAGGQETQYF.